This TCR beta chain was retrieved from a study of PD-1 blockade in classical Hodgkin lymphoma. Study results and limitations: Before treatment, complete responders showed about the same diversity as newly diagnosed patients.

A remark on this clone: The target antigen is unknown.

Every single patient, without exception, relapsed after autologous stem cell transplantation, and brentuximab vedotin exposure varied. Only in-frame clones appear in the TCRdb table, and some are missing; sequencing was by immunoSEQ multiplex PCR. The sample gives around 20,000 clones, 86% of which show up once; 13% is in the top ten. With 3 bases removed from V and 6 bases from J, the gap between germline ends came to 15 bases. The CDR3 loop spans 14 amino acids. CDR1 and CDR2 from the germline V gene are SEHNR and FQNEAQ (reference sequence). This clonotype was obtained from a human donor with classical Hodgkin lymphoma. Source: peripheral blood mononuclear cells (PBMCs), taken before the second cycle of nivolumab. V gene TRBV7-9 combines with J gene TRBJ2-7; D gene ambiguous. The CDR3 bases are TGTGCCAGCAGCTTTGACCTTGACCGTGGCGAGCAGTACTTC. It is translated as CASSFDLDRGEQYF. The variable domain in full, with the rest retrieved from reference TRBV7-9 and TRBJ2-7, is DTGVSQNPRHKITKRGQNVTFRCDPISEHNRLYWYRQTLGQGPEFLTYFQNEAQLEKSRLLSDRFSAERPKGSFSTLEIQRTEQGDSAMYLCASSFDLDRGEQYFGPGTRLTVT.